A single sample gave rise to the 8 T cell receptor beta chains below, sequenced in a study of T cell clonality in common variable immunodeficiency (dated by TCRdb to about 2015). General study outcomes and caveats: Fewer deletions and N-nucleotide insertions were reportedly observed in CVID TCRbeta sequences, and highly modified clones with 13 or more V deletions were reportedly absent from CVID TCRbeta sequences.

Libraries were built with the immunoSEQ multiplex PCR assay. TCRdb re-hosts the immuneACCESS table, in-frame sequences only. Its copies lack some clones; in the studies checked, an unresolved V gene accounts for under half of them, and the cause for the rest is not known. The table records 30,000 to 40,000 clones for this sample, and not one of them appears only once. About 26% of the sample rests with the top ten. Their recognized antigens are unknown. Sequenced material: peripheral blood mononuclear cells. Source of these receptors: a human donor with common variable immunodeficiency.

On this clone: The sequenced fragment ends 3 residues before the CDR3 boundary, so the rest is inferred from the germline J gene. This chain uses TRBV18 with TRBJ1-6; D is unclear. V gave up 6 bases and J gave up 9 bases, with 15 bases separating them. This CDR3 contains 14 residues. Germline values: CDR1 KGHSH, CDR2 LQKENI. The sequenced CDR3 bases are TGTGCCAGCTCGCGCAAAACCTCTCTTTCACCC. Protein product: CASSRKTSLSP. The whole CDR3 region reads CASSRKTSLSPLHF.

A word on this clone: Read data end 3 residues before the CDR3 end; the end is taken from the germline J gene. The genes are TRBV7-9 and TRBJ2-7; D possibly corresponds to TRBD1 (6 bases). V was cut by 0 bases and J by 6 bases, with 12 bases left in between. Germline CDR1 reads SEHNR; CDR2 reads FQNEAQ (reference sequence). The CDR3 has 14 amino acids. The DNA read from the CDR3 is TGTGCCAGCAGCTTAGCACACAGGGTGGGCGAG. As protein: CASSLAHRVGE. The full CDR3 protein is CASSLAHRVGEQYF.

Regarding this clone: The read ends 3 residues early relative to the CDR3; the germline J gene fills the gap. The chain employs TRBV11-2 and TRBJ2-1; tentative D call: TRBD2 (6 bases). Germline CDR1 and CDR2: SGHAT and FQNNGV. This CDR3 is built from 15 residues. The ends were cut back, 5 bases at V and 2 bases at J, with 13 bases in the middle. Partial CDR3 DNA: TGTGCCAGCAGCCCGGAGGGCGGGGCCTACAATGAG. Residues: CASSPEGGAYNE. The whole CDR3 reads CASSPEGGAYNEQFF.

This clone was seen many times. The read halts 3 residues ahead of the CDR3 end, with the missing end drawn from the germline J gene. This chain joins TRBV20-1 and TRBJ2-3; D unclear. Trimming left V 7 bases short and J 3 bases short, with 11 bases between. Germline loops: CDR1 DFQATT, CDR2 SNEGSKA (reference sequence). The CDR3 sequence is 12 residues long. Here the CDR3 reads CSVPVRTDTQYF. CDR3 DNA, as far as it was read: TGCAGTGTCCCGGTCCGGACAGATACG.

This clone occurred a few times. One end of the junction fails to match germline, which may point to a read error. The CDR3 sequence: CASSVDRQETQYF. The CDR3 bases that were read are TGTGCCAGTAGTGTAGACAGGCAAGAGACC. The rearrangement uses TRBV19 and TRBJ2-5, with D perhaps TRBD1 (6 bases). The missing CDR3 end, 3 residues past where the read stops, is filled in from the germline J gene. The length of the CDR3 is 13 residues. CDR1 and CDR2 from the germline V gene are LNHDA and SQIVND (reference sequence).

This clone has a count of ten or more. The observed sequence ends 3 residues before the CDR3 terminus, with the missing tail filled in from the germline J gene. This chain joins TRBV12-3 or TRBV12-4 and TRBJ2-1; D is unresolved. This CDR3 has 14 amino acids. Trimming removed 3 bases from V and 6 bases from J, with 12 bases in between. CDR3 sequence reads: CASSFRLTLNEQFF. The CDR3 DNA, read in part, is TGTGCCAGCAGTTTCCGCCTAACTCTCAATGAG.

This clone occurred a few times. Read coverage stops 3 residues before the CDR3 terminus; the germline J gene supplies the remainder. The chain couples TRBV19 to TRBJ1-2, with 8 nucleotides matching TRBD1. Germline assignment: CDR1 LNHDA and CDR2 SQIVND (reference sequence). Trimming at V came to 5 bases and at J to 1 base, leaving 6 bases not matched to a gene. The CDR3 consists of 15 residues. The sequenced part of the CDR3 DNA is TGTGCCAGTAGTCTTCGGACAGGGCTTAACTATGGC. Protein product: CASSLRTGLNYG. The CDR3, in full, reads CASSLRTGLNYGYTF.

This clone was seen repeatedly, ten times or more. The read finishes 3 residues shy of the CDR3 end, and the germline J gene is used to complete it. The chain links TRBV7-6 to TRBJ2-3; no firm D call. This CDR3 spans 13 amino acids. V lost 5 bases and J lost 6, with 12 bases in between. Germline V CDR1 and CDR2: SGHVS, FNYEAQ. The part of the CDR3 DNA that was read is TGTGCCAGCAGCAGAGGCCCGCTGGATACG. Its protein product is CASSRGPLDT. The CDR3 reads in full as CASSRGPLDTQYF.